This T cell receptor beta chain is from a study of T-cell memory formation after mild COVID-19. Study at large: Largely donor-specific TCR clusters were found.

With respect to this clonotype: Its antigen is unknown.

Overall study results and limits: Researchers report contracting CD4+ clones mostly in CM and EM, with CD8+ clones in EMRA.

Each CDR3 protein is one row after TCRdb ran MiXCR on the 5' RACE reads. The repertoire holds 200,000 to 250,000 distinct CDR3 sequences, with approximately 10% as singletons. The CDR3 loop spans 14 amino acids. V lost 2 bases and J 6 bases, leaving 12 bases between the germline ends. Germline CDR1 is LGHDT and CDR2 is YNNKEL (reference sequence). The chain recombines TRBV3-1 with TRBJ2-3; D may be TRBD2 (5 bases). Sequenced: PBMCs or a T cell subset sorted from them (not recorded which). This TCR came from a man aged 18 to 30 who had mild COVID-19 (a few samples of this study predate the infection). Cell type and time point are not known. This CDR3 is CASSQRLAPDTQYF. CDR3 DNA: TGTGCCAGCAGCCAACGGCTAGCACCCGATACGCAGTATTTT.